This T cell receptor beta chain is from a study of cytomegalovirus exposure and HLA in healthy donors. Germline V gives CDR1 SGDLS, CDR2 YYNGEE. V was clipped by 3 bases and J by 3 bases, with 12 bases between them. The length of the CDR3 is 14 residues. The PCR used 60 Vbeta and 13 Jbeta primers. Assay used: immunoSEQ multiplex PCR; TCRdb lists only in-frame clones, some missing. Here the sample spans some 170,000 clones, 72% being singletons. Sequencing input: PBMCs. The sequence came from a human donor in good health. The chain employs TRBV9 and TRBJ2-5; a possible D gene is TRBD1 (5 bases). The CDR3 protein is CASSASGMKETQYF. Written as DNA, the CDR3 is TGTGCCAGCAGCGCCTCAGGGATGAAAGAGACCCAGTACTTC.